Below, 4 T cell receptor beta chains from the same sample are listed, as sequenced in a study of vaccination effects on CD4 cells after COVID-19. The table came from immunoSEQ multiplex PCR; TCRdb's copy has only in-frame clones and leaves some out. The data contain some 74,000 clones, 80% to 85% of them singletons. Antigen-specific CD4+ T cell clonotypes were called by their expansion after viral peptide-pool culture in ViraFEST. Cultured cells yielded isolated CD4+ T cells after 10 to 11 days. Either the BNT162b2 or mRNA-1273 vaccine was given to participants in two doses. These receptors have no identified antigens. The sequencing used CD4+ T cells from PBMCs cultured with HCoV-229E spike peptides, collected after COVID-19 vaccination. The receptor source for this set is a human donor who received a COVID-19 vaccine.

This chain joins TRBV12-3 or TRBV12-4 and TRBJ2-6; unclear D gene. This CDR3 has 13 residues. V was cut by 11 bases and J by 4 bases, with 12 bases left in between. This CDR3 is CACSGAGANVLTF. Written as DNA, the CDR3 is TGTGCCTGCTCTGGCGCCGGGGCCAACGTCCTGACTTTC.

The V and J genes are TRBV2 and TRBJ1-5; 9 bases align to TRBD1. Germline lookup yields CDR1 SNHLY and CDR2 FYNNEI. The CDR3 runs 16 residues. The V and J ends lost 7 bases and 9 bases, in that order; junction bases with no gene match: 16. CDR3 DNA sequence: TGTGCCAGCACCCGCCGGGGACAGGGCGGAGAAGGGCCCCAGCATTTT. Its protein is CASTRRGQGGEGPQHF.

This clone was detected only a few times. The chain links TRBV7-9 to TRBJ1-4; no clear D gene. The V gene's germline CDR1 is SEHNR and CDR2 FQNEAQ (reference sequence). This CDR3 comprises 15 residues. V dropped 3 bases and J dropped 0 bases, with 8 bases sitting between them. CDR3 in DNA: TGTGCCAGCAGCTTCGCGAGAGCAACTAATGAAAAACTGTTTTTT. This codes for CASSFARATNEKLFF.

CDR3 DNA sequence: TGTGCCAGCTCACCACCAGGGCTGAACACTGAAGCTTTCTTT. Its protein is CASSPPGLNTEAFF. The J gene is TRBJ1-1, the V gene TRBV18; no clear D. V dropped 0 bases and J dropped 0 bases, with 5 bases sitting between them. This CDR3 spans 14 amino acids. The germline CDR1 and CDR2 sequences are KGHSH and LQKENI.